This TCR beta chain was recovered during a study of technical replicates of blood from several donors. Only in-frame clones appear in the TCRdb table, and some are missing; sequencing was by immunoSEQ multiplex PCR. This table holds about 88,000 clones, more than 85% found once. Germline V lookup: CDR1 MDHEN, CDR2 SYDVKM. The CDR3 runs to 14 residues. V was shortened by 3 bases and J by 3 bases, with 11 bases between the two germline ends. The sequence was collected from a human donor in good health. This chain connects TRBV28 to TRBJ1-1; weak D call: TRBD1 (6 bases). The source material was T cells isolated from PBMCs. The DNA of the CDR3 is TGTGCCAGCAGTTTCTGGGGGCGCGACACTGAAGCTTTCTTT. It encodes CASSFWGRDTEAFF.